The sample holds many counts of the clone carrying this T cell receptor (beta chain). The data stem from a study of T-cell reconstitution after alpha-beta-depleted transplantation in children. Unique molecular identifiers tagged the TCRbeta library. TCRdb re-analysed the PCR reads in MiXCR, keeping a single row per CDR3 protein. There are approximately 400,000 distinct CDR3 sequences in the sample; 11% occur only once, and nearly 5.5% lies in the top ten. After removal of 6 bases from V and 2 bases from J, the junction contained 5 bases not matched to a gene. Looked up from germline, CDR1 is SQVTM and CDR2 is ANQGSEA. This CDR3 contains 15 residues.

The specimen was PBMCs from the stem cell graft donor, collected from the stem cell graft. This clonotype was obtained from a human donor who donated a stem cell graft to a child with acute myeloid leukemia. The chain has TRBV29-1 and TRBJ2-1; the match to TRBD2 covers 12 bases. CDR3 amino acids: CSVKGLAGPYNEQFF. The DNA of the CDR3 is TGCAGCGTCAAGGGACTAGCGGGCCCCTACAATGAGCAGTTCTTC.